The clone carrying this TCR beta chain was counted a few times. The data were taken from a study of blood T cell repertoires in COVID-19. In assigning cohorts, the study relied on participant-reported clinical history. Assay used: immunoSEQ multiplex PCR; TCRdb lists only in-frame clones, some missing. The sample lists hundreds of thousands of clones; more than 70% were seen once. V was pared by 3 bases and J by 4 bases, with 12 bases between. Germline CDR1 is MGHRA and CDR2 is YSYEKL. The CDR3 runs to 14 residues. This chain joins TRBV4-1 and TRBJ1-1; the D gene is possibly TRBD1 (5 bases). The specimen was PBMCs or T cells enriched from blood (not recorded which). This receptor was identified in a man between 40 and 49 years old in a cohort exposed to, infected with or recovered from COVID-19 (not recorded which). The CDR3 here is CASSQSRGSTEAFF. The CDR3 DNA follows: TGCGCCAGCAGCCAGAGTCGGGGGAGCACTGAAGCTTTCTTT.